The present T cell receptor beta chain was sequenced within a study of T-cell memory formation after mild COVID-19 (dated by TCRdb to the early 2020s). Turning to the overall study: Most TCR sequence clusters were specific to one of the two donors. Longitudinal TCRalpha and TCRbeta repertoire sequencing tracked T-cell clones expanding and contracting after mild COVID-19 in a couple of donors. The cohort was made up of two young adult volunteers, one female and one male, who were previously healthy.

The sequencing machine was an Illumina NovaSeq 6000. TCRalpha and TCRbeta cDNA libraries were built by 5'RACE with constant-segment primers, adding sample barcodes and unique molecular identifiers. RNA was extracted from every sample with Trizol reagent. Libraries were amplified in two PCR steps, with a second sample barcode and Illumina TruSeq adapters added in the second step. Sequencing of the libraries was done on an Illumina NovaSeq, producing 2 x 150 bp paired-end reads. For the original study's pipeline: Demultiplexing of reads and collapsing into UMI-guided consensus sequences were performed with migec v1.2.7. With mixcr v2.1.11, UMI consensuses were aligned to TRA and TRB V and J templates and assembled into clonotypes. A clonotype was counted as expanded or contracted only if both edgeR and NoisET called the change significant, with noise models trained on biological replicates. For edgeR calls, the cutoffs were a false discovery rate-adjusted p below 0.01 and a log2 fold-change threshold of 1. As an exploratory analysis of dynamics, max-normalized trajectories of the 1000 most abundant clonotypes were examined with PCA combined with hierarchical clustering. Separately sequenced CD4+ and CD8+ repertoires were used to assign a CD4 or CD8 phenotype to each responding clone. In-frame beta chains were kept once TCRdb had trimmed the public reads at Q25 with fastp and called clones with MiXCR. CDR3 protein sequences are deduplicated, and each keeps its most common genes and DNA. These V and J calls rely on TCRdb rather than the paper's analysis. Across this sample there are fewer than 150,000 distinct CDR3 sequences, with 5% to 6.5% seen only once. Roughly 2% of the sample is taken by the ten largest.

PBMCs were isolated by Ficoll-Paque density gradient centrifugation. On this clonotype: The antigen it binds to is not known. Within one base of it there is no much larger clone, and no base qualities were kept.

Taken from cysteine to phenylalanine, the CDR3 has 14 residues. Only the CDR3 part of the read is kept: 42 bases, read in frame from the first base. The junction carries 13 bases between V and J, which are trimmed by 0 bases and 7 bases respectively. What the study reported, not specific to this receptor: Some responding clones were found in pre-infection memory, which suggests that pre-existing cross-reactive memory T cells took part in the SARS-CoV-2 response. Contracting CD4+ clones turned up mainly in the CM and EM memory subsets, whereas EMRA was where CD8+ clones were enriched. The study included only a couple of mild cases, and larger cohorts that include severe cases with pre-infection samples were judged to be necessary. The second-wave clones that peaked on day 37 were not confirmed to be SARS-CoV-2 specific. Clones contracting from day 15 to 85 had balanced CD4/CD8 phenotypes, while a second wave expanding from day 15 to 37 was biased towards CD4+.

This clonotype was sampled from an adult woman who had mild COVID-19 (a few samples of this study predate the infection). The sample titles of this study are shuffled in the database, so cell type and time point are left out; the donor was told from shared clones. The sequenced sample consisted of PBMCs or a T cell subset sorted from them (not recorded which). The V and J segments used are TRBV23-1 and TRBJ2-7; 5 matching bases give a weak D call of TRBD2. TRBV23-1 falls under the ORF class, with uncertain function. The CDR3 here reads CASSQSWTTGEQYF. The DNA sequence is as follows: TGCGCCAGCAGTCAATCTTGGACGACGGGGGAGCAGTACTTC.